These T cell receptor beta chains were read from a single sample in a study of blood T cell repertoires in COVID-19. Sequencing was performed with immunoSEQ multiplex PCR; in TCRdb, only in-frame clones are kept and a portion is missing. The sample lists 300,000 to 450,000 clones, 70% to 90% occurring once. Sequenced: peripheral blood. The receptors derive from a young woman with COVID-19, enrolled during active disease. The CDR3 runs from the conserved cysteine through the conserved F or W. Each record gives: CDR3 length, J gene, V gene, D gene, clone size, CDR3 DNA, CDR3 protein. A D gene is named only where the DNA matches it firmly. Clone size is not always given. Where it is, it says once, few, many or a class for expanded clones.

CDR3 length: 13
J gene: TRBJ2-7
V gene: TRBV6-2/TRBV6-3
D gene: -
clone size: -
CDR3 DNA: TGTGCCAGCAGTTATGACAGGTACTACGAGCAGTACTTC
CDR3 protein: CASSYDRYYEQYF

CDR3 length: 21
J gene: TRBJ1-2
V gene: TRBV3-1/TRBV3-2
D gene: TRBD1
clone size: -
CDR3 DNA: TGTGCCAGCAGCCAAGATCGATTGGGAGGACAGGGGTCGAAGACAAACTATGGCTACACCTTC
CDR3 protein: CASSQDRLGGQGSKTNYGYTF

CDR3 length: 15
J gene: TRBJ2-7
V gene: TRBV29-1
D gene: -
clone size: -
CDR3 DNA: TGCAGCGTTGAAGAACCACAGGGTAGCTCCTACGAGCAGTACTTC
CDR3 protein: CSVEEPQGSSYEQYF

CDR3 length: 12
J gene: TRBJ1-1
V gene: TRBV10-3
D gene: -
clone size: once
CDR3 DNA: TGTGCCACCGGGGGAGGGGATACTGAAGCTTTCTTT
CDR3 protein: CATGGGDTEAFF

CDR3 length: 13
J gene: TRBJ1-6
V gene: TRBV7-2
D gene: TRBD1
clone size: -
CDR3 DNA: TGTGCCAGCAGCGAACAGGGGAATTCACCCCTCCACTTT
CDR3 protein: CASSEQGNSPLHF

CDR3 length: 17
J gene: TRBJ2-5
V gene: TRBV9
D gene: TRBD2
clone size: once
CDR3 DNA: TGTGCCAGCAGCGTAGGGTATCTAGCGGGCCTCCAAGAGACCCAGTACTTC
CDR3 protein: CASSVGYLAGLQETQYF

CDR3 length: 15
J gene: TRBJ1-2
V gene: TRBV7-9
D gene: TRBD1
clone size: -
CDR3 DNA: TGTGCCAGCAGCCAATCCAAAACAGGGGGCAATGGCTACACCTTC
CDR3 protein: CASSQSKTGGNGYTF

CDR3 length: 17
J gene: TRBJ2-6
V gene: TRBV29-1
D gene: TRBD1
clone size: -
CDR3 DNA: TGCAGCGTGTTGGATCGGACAGGGAGCTCTGGGGCCAACGTCCTGACTTTC
CDR3 protein: CSVLDRTGSSGANVLTF

CDR3 length: 15
J gene: TRBJ1-1
V gene: TRBV28
D gene: -
clone size: -
CDR3 DNA: TGTGCCAGCAGGTCGGAAGGGGAACCGAACACTGAAGCTTTCTTT
CDR3 protein: CASRSEGEPNTEAFF

CDR3 length: 19
J gene: TRBJ2-1
V gene: TRBV7-8
D gene: TRBD2
clone size: -
CDR3 DNA: TGTGCCAGCAGCTTTCCAATGTGGACTAGCGGTGCGTCAGGTCATGAGCAGTTCTTC
CDR3 protein: CASSFPMWTSGASGHEQFF

CDR3 length: 16
J gene: TRBJ2-1
V gene: TRBV5-1
D gene: TRBD2
clone size: -
CDR3 DNA: TGCGCCAGCAGCCCCCCGACTAGCGGGGGGTCTGATGAGCAGTTCTTC
CDR3 protein: CASSPPTSGGSDEQFF

CDR3 length: 17
J gene: TRBJ1-6
V gene: TRBV7-2
D gene: TRBD1
clone size: -
CDR3 DNA: TGTGCCAGCAGGTTACCACAGACAGGGTACTATAATTCACCCCTCCACTTT
CDR3 protein: CASRLPQTGYYNSPLHF

CDR3 length: 14
J gene: TRBJ1-2
V gene: TRBV10-1
D gene: TRBD1
clone size: -
CDR3 DNA: TGCGCCAGCAGTGCCGGGACAGGGGAATATGGCTACACCTTC
CDR3 protein: CASSAGTGEYGYTF

CDR3 length: 14
J gene: TRBJ1-1
V gene: TRBV10-2
D gene: TRBD1
clone size: -
CDR3 DNA: TGCGCCAGCAGTGACTCGGGACAGGGGACTGAAGCTTTCTTT
CDR3 protein: CASSDSGQGTEAFF

CDR3 length: 15
J gene: TRBJ2-1
V gene: TRBV9
D gene: -
clone size: -
CDR3 DNA: TGTGCCAGCAGCGTTGGTGGCGACACCTACAATGAGCAGTTCTTC
CDR3 protein: CASSVGGDTYNEQFF

CDR3 length: 16
J gene: TRBJ2-2
V gene: TRBV4-3
D gene: TRBD2
clone size: -
CDR3 DNA: TGCGCCAGCAGCCTTCGACTAGCGGGGGCCACCGGGGAGCTGTTTTTT
CDR3 protein: CASSLRLAGATGELFF

CDR3 length: 14
J gene: TRBJ2-3
V gene: TRBV24-1
D gene: -
clone size: -
CDR3 DNA: TGTGCCACCAGTGATTTGGCGGTTTCTGATACGCAGTATTTT
CDR3 protein: CATSDLAVSDTQYF

CDR3 length: 13
J gene: TRBJ1-2
V gene: TRBV28
D gene: TRBD1
clone size: -
CDR3 DNA: TGTGCCAGCAGTGTGGGACAGCCCTATGGCTACACCTTC
CDR3 protein: CASSVGQPYGYTF

CDR3 length: 13
J gene: TRBJ2-4
V gene: TRBV7-8
D gene: -
clone size: once
CDR3 DNA: TGTGCCAGCAGCTTAGGTCCGAAAAACATTCAGTACTTC
CDR3 protein: CASSLGPKNIQYF

CDR3 length: 15
J gene: TRBJ2-5
V gene: TRBV5-6
D gene: TRBD1
clone size: -
CDR3 DNA: TGTGCCAGCAGTCTCGCCCCGGGACAGGAAGAGACCCAGTACTTC
CDR3 protein: CASSLAPGQEETQYF

CDR3 length: 15
J gene: TRBJ2-7
V gene: TRBV11-2
D gene: TRBD1
clone size: -
CDR3 DNA: TGTGCCAGCAGCCTGGACAGGGTGAACACCTACGAGCAGTACTTC
CDR3 protein: CASSLDRVNTYEQYF

CDR3 length: 18
J gene: TRBJ2-5
V gene: TRBV5-1
D gene: TRBD2
clone size: -
CDR3 DNA: TGCGCCAGCAGCTTTCCTGAGGCGGAGCAGCGGGGTCGAGAGACCCAGTACTTC
CDR3 protein: CASSFPEAEQRGRETQYF

CDR3 length: 11
J gene: TRBJ2-1
V gene: TRBV10-1
D gene: -
clone size: many
CDR3 DNA: TGCGCCAGCTCTCAGGGAAATGAGCAGTTCTTC
CDR3 protein: CASSQGNEQFF

CDR3 length: 14
J gene: TRBJ2-2
V gene: TRBV15
D gene: -
clone size: -
CDR3 DNA: TGTGCCACCAGCAGAGAACTAAACACCGGGGAGCTGTTTTTT
CDR3 protein: CATSRELNTGELFF

CDR3 length: 15
J gene: TRBJ2-1
V gene: TRBV6-4
D gene: TRBD2
clone size: few
CDR3 DNA: TGTGCCAGCAGTGACTCAGCGGGAGTTATAAATGAGCAGTTCTTC
CDR3 protein: CASSDSAGVINEQFF

CDR3 length: 13
J gene: TRBJ2-3
V gene: TRBV5-1
D gene: TRBD2
clone size: -
CDR3 DNA: TGCGCCAGCAGCGCGGGAGTTCGGGATACGCAGTATTTT
CDR3 protein: CASSAGVRDTQYF

CDR3 length: 15
J gene: TRBJ1-2
V gene: TRBV6-5
D gene: -
clone size: -
CDR3 DNA: TGTGCCAGCACCTACGTGGTTGGGGCCAACTATGGCTACACCTTC
CDR3 protein: CASTYVVGANYGYTF

CDR3 length: 15
J gene: TRBJ2-1
V gene: TRBV19
D gene: -
clone size: once
CDR3 DNA: TGTGCCAGTGCCCGCGGGAACATTCCCTACAATGAGCAGTTCTTC
CDR3 protein: CASARGNIPYNEQFF

CDR3 length: 14
J gene: TRBJ2-1
V gene: TRBV15
D gene: -
clone size: -
CDR3 DNA: TGTGCCACCAGCAGTTTGCAGGTGAACAATGAGCAGTTCTTC
CDR3 protein: CATSSLQVNNEQFF

CDR3 length: 15
J gene: TRBJ2-1
V gene: TRBV10-3
D gene: -
clone size: -
CDR3 DNA: TGTGCCATCAGTGAGTCCTCTAGCAGTTACAATGAGCAGTTCTTC
CDR3 protein: CAISESSSSYNEQFF

CDR3 length: 17
J gene: TRBJ2-3
V gene: TRBV27
D gene: TRBD2
clone size: -
CDR3 DNA: TGTGCCAGCAGCGGGGACTATCGGCCCTCTAGCACAGATACGCAGTATTTT
CDR3 protein: CASSGDYRPSSTDTQYF